Following are 22 T cell receptor beta chains from one sample sequenced in a study of T cell changes during pregnancy in multiple sclerosis. The protocol was immunoSEQ multiplex PCR, while the TCRdb copy is restricted to in-frame clones and leaves out a portion. The repertoire holds 15,000 to 25,000 clones, approximately 90% seen once, with roughly 6.4% in the top ten. The source was CD8+ T cells from peripheral blood mononuclear cells, collected in the third trimester of pregnancy. Source of these receptors: a female donor in good health, enrolled as a control in a pregnancy study.

Comments on this clone: Sequence at one end of the junction differs from germline and may be a read error. The rearrangement links TRBV7-7 to TRBJ2-7; the match to TRBD1 covers 10 bases. CDR3 length equals 14 residues. The germline gives CDR1 SSHAT, CDR2 FNYEAQ (reference sequence). The CDR3 sequence is CASSQGTGDYEQYF. Here the CDR3 DNA reads TGTGCTAGCAGCCAAGGGACAGGGGACTACGAGCAGTACTTC.

The chain is built from TRBV19 and TRBJ2-7; TRBD2 is a possible D gene (6 bases). This CDR3 has 16 amino acids. The germline V gene encodes CDR1 LNHDA and CDR2 SQIVND (reference sequence). V lost 0 bases and J lost 6, with 18 bases in between. CDR3 bases: TGTGCCAGTAGTATAGATCCGACTAGTTTTGCGGGCGAGCAGTACTTC. Its translation is CASSIDPTSFAGEQYF.

This chain joins TRBV7-9 and TRBJ1-2; a weak D match, TRBD1 (5 bases). V was cut by 0 bases and J by 8 bases, with 10 bases left in between. CDR3 length: 13 residues. Germline values: CDR1 SEHNR, CDR2 FQNEAQ (reference sequence). The CDR3 sequence is CASSLAAGMGYTF. The CDR3 nucleotides are TGTGCCAGCAGCTTAGCCGCAGGGATGGGCTACACCTTC.

The genes are TRBV6-5 and TRBJ2-3, with TRBD2 matching over 10 bases. The CDR3 has 15 residues. J gave up 2 bases and V 6 bases, and 5 bases lay outside the gene matches. Germline V gene sequence: CDR1 MNHEY, CDR2 SVGAGI. CDR3 DNA sequence: TGTGCCAGCAGCCGGACTAGCGGACCCACAGATACGCAGTATTTT. As protein: CASSRTSGPTDTQYF.

The chain employs TRBV4-1 and TRBJ1-3, with no clear D. The CDR3 extends over 13 amino acids. Per germline, CDR1 MGHRA and CDR2 YSYEKL. Deletions cut 4 bases from V and 4 bases from J, with 8 bases between. CDR3 protein: CASSPREGNTIYF. CDR3 bases: TGCGCCAGCAGCCCCCGGGAGGGAAACACCATATATTTT.

The gene calls are TRBV10-3 and TRBJ2-1; 10 bases are a match to TRBD2. The CDR3 extends over 19 amino acids. Germline CDR1 reads ENHRY; CDR2 reads SYGVKD. Losses at the gene ends were 6 bases for V and 4 bases for J; bases not matched to a gene: 18. The chain's CDR3 is CAIRGGLLAGGPLYNEQFF. In DNA form, the CDR3 reads TGTGCCATCAGGGGGGGGCTTTTAGCGGGAGGACCTCTGTACAATGAGCAGTTCTTC.

The rearrangement uses TRBV4-3 and TRBJ2-2, with D perhaps TRBD1 (5 bases). The V gene's germline CDR1 is LGHNA and CDR2 YSLEER. The CDR3 has 21 amino acids. The V end was cut by 4 bases, the J end by 1 base, with 28 bases between. CDR3 DNA sequence: TGCGCCAGCAGCCTATTAGATCAGGGAAGGGGCCTAACAAAGAACACCGGGGAGCTGTTTTTT. Its protein product is CASSLLDQGRGLTKNTGELFF.

The chain couples TRBV15 to TRBJ2-1; 7 bases are a match to TRBD2. Germline CDR1 reads LNHNV; CDR2 reads YYDKDF (reference sequence). The CDR3 runs to 15 residues. The trim removed 1 base at V and 5 bases at J, leaving 5 bases unmatched. CDR3 region: CATSRASGANNEQFF. CDR3 DNA sequence: TGTGCCACCAGCAGAGCTAGCGGAGCCAACAATGAGCAGTTCTTC.

This clone is medium-sized. The CDR3 nucleotides are TGTGCCAGCAGCCAAGGTCACGGGGAAGGGGGCAATGAGCAGTTCTTC. Residues: CASSQGHGEGGNEQFF. J is TRBJ2-1 and V is TRBV4-2, with D tentatively TRBD1 (6 bases). Between the trimmed V and J ends, which lost 1 base and 6 bases, there was a span of 16 bases. Per germline, CDR1 LGHNA and CDR2 YNFKEQ. The CDR3 contains 16 residues.

V is TRBV5-6 and J is TRBJ1-5; D remains unclear. Per the germline V gene, CDR1 is SGHDT and CDR2 is YYEEEE. The V gene lost 0 bases and the J gene lost 3 bases, with 10 bases spanning the gap. This CDR3 contains 15 residues. The CDR3 nucleotides read TGTGCCAGCAGCTTGGCAGCAGGCATCAATCAGCCCCAGCATTTT. Its protein is CASSLAAGINQPQHF.

The V and J genes are TRBV19 and TRBJ1-1; tentatively, D is TRBD1 (6 bases). The CDR3 is 12 residues long. V was cut by 10 bases and J by 2 bases, with 11 bases left in between. Per germline, CDR1 LNHDA and CDR2 SQIVND (reference sequence). The CDR3 reads CATRGGNTEAFF. As DNA, the CDR3 is TGTGCCACCAGAGGGGGTAACACTGAAGCTTTCTTT.

This clone occurred a few times. The chain is built from TRBV4-3 and TRBJ2-7; D is possibly TRBD2 (6 bases). Germline CDR1 is LGHNA and CDR2 is YSLEER. V lost 0 bases and J 0 bases, leaving 12 bases between the germline ends. CDR3 length: 16 amino acids. CDR3 residues: CASSQEWGDSSYEQYF. In DNA, the CDR3 is TGCGCCAGCAGCCAAGAGTGGGGGGACTCCTCCTACGAGCAGTACTTC.

J is TRBJ2-1 and V is TRBV29-1, with 7 bases lining up with TRBD1. V lost 6 bases to trimming and J lost 5 bases; unmatched junction nucleotides: 4. Germline V gene lookup returns CDR1 SQVTM and CDR2 ANQGSEA. The CDR3 is 12 residues long. The CDR3 coding sequence is TGCAGCGTCCCGGGACAGAACAATGAGCAGTTCTTC. Encoded protein: CSVPGQNNEQFF.

Worth noting for this clone: One junction end does not reproduce the germline sequence, and a read error may be involved. The chain joins TRBV15 to TRBJ2-7; TRBD2 is a possible D gene (6 bases). This CDR3 region has 15 residues. Germline loops: CDR1 LNHNV, CDR2 YYDKDF (reference sequence). CDR3: CATSGEVGTSYEQYF. The CDR3 DNA is TGTGCCACCAGCGGAGAGGTAGGGACTTCCTACGAGCAGTACTTC.

The chain joins TRBV7-8 to TRBJ1-1; 8 nucleotides match TRBD1. With 3 bases clipped from V and 1 base from J, the junction kept 10 bases outside the gene matches. CDR3 size: 17 residues. Germline values: CDR1 SGHVS, CDR2 FQNEAQ. CDR3 protein: CASSLLFAGTGNTEAFF. The CDR3, as DNA: TGTGCCAGCAGCTTGTTATTCGCCGGGACAGGGAACACTGAAGCTTTCTTT.

The gene calls are TRBV4-1 and TRBJ2-1, with D maybe TRBD2 (5 bases). CDR3 length: 14 residues. Per the germline V gene, CDR1 is MGHRA and CDR2 is YSYEKL. Trimming removed 4 bases at V and 4 bases at J, with 11 bases between. This chain's CDR3 is CASSLRTDYNEQFF. Written as DNA, the CDR3 is TGCGCCAGCAGCCTGAGGACTGATTACAATGAGCAGTTCTTC.

This clone was recorded a few times. The CDR3 loop is CASNLLDNEQFF. CDR3 sequence (DNA): TGCGCCAGCAACCTACTAGACAATGAGCAGTTCTTC. The J gene is TRBJ2-1, the V gene TRBV5-1; possible D gene TRBD2, 5 bases. CDR1 is SGHRS and CDR2 is YFSETQ in the germline V gene. Trimming stripped 6 bases from V and 5 bases from J, with 9 bases between. CDR3 length: 12 amino acids.

V usage is TRBV10-2 and J usage is TRBJ1-6, with unresolved D. V lost 7 bases, J lost 7 bases, and 17 bases lay in between. Looked up from germline, CDR1 is WSHSY and CDR2 is SAAADI. The CDR3 length is 15 residues. The CDR3 DNA is TGCGCCAGCACCACGGATGCGGGAGGAAATTCACCCCTCCACTTT. It yields the protein CASTTDAGGNSPLHF.

In this sample, this clone turned up once. This chain joins TRBV11-2 and TRBJ2-7; D uncertain. CDR3 size: 11 residues. The ends were cut back, 3 bases at V and 3 bases at J, with 3 bases in the middle. In germline, CDR1 is SGHAT, CDR2 FQNNGV. This CDR3 reads CASSFNYEQYF. The CDR3 DNA is TGTGCCAGCAGCTTCAACTACGAGCAGTACTTC.

This clone has only one observation. The J gene is TRBJ2-2, the V gene TRBV19; TRBD2 matches 11 bases. CDR3 length: 16 amino acids. Germline trimming cut 7 bases from V and 1 base from J; bases unmatched to any gene: 5. Germline V gene sequence: CDR1 LNHDA, CDR2 SQIVND (reference sequence). CDR3 in DNA: TGTGCCAGTACCCTGGGACTAGCGGAGAACACCGGGGAGCTGTTTTTT. It specifies CASTLGLAENTGELFF. Full variable domain (remainder filled in from reference TRBV19 and TRBJ2-2): DGGITQSPKYLFRKEGQNVTLSCEQNLNHDAMYWYRQDPGQGLRLIYYSQIVNDFQKGDIAEGYSVSREKKESFPLTVTSAQKNPTAFYLCASTLGLAENTGELFFGEGSRLTVL.

By share, this clone counts as large (0.1 to 1%). The chain carries TRBV7-8 and TRBJ2-1; TRBD2 is a possible D gene (7 bases). Germline V gene sequence: CDR1 SGHVS, CDR2 FQNEAQ. The ends were cut back, 1 base at V and 4 bases at J, with 17 bases in the middle. The CDR3 covers 17 residues. CDR3 in amino acids: CASSLEHLADRYNEQFF. DNA of the CDR3: TGTGCCAGCAGCTTAGAACACCTAGCGGACAGATACAATGAGCAGTTCTTC.

This clone was observed a handful of times. The chain carries TRBV7-6 and TRBJ2-7; 9 nucleotides align to TRBD2. This CDR3 is 15 amino acids long. With 5 bases clipped from V and 6 bases from J, the junction kept 11 bases outside the gene matches. Germline assignment: CDR1 SGHVS and CDR2 FNYEAQ. The CDR3 sequence is CASSETLAGATEQYF. The CDR3 nucleotides are TGTGCCAGCAGCGAAACTTTAGCGGGAGCTACCGAGCAGTACTTC.